The next 5 T cell receptor beta chains were all read from a single sample in a study of tissue T cells after allogeneic stem cell transplantation. TCRdb keeps only in-frame clones here, not all; method: immunoSEQ multiplex PCR. The repertoire holds approximately 45,000 clones, with around 70% as singletons. Source material: sorted cells pooled from one or two spleens. The receptor set was obtained from a pool of C57BL/6 mice in good health.

Turning to this clone: The germline and genes are mouse ones. The DNA ends 1 residue before the CDR3 does, and the rest of the CDR3 is filled in from the germline J gene. This sample includes further DNA sequences coding for the same CDR3. The chain is built from TRBV3 and TRBJ2-4; TRBD1 is a possible D gene (5 bases). V lost 4 bases, J lost 0 bases, and 8 bases lay in between. The CDR3 has 14 amino acids. Germline CDR1 reads SNHLY; CDR2 reads FYNGKV (reference sequence). CDR3 bases read: TGTGCCAGCAGCTCCGACAGAAGTCAAAACACCTTGTAC. This sequence encodes CASSSDRSQNTLY. The whole CDR3 reads CASSSDRSQNTLYF.

About this clone itself: Gene names are the mouse ones. With the read ending 1 residue before the CDR3 end, the germline J gene is used to fill in that end. The chain employs TRBV2 and TRBJ2-1; the match to TRBD2 covers 12 bases. The CDR3 loop spans 15 amino acids. Trimming took 4 bases from V and 7 from J; bases not matched to a gene: 5. Germline CDR1 and CDR2: LGHNA and YSYQKL. The chain's CDR3 is CASSPGTGGRAEQFF. The sequenced part of the CDR3 DNA is TGTGCCAGCAGCCCCGGGACTGGGGGGAGGGCTGAGCAGTTC.

For this clone: The gene symbols are mouse symbols. The read finishes 1 residue shy of the CDR3 end, and the germline J gene is used to complete it. The J gene is TRBJ1-1, the V gene TRBV29, with D tentatively TRBD1 (5 bases). Germline CDR1 reads MSHET; CDR2 reads SYDVDS. The CDR3 contains 13 residues. The V end lost 6 bases, the J end lost 0 bases, and 8 bases lay between the germline ends. The CDR3 sequence: CASSGQANTEVFF. CDR3 DNA, as far as it was read: TGTGCTAGCAGCGGACAAGCAAACACAGAAGTCTTC.

On this clone: Gene names refer to mouse genes. With the read ending 1 residue before the CDR3 end, the germline J gene is used to fill in that end. This rearrangement joins TRBV13-2 to TRBJ2-1; TRBD2 matches at 11 bases. The CDR3 sequence is 17 residues long. V lost 0 bases, J lost 0 bases, and 2 bases stayed unmatched. The V gene's germline CDR1 is NNHNN and CDR2 SYGAGS (reference sequence). The sequenced CDR3 bases are TGTGCCAGCGGTGATGAGGGACTGGGGGATAACTATGCTGAGCAGTTC. This gives the protein CASGDEGLGDNYAEQF. The whole CDR3 region reads CASGDEGLGDNYAEQFF.

This clone was recorded a few times. Here the gene names and germline are mouse. The DNA ends 1 residue before the CDR3 does, and the rest of the CDR3 is filled in from the germline J gene. V gene TRBV16 combines with J gene TRBJ1-5, with 8 bases aligning to TRBD1. With 4 bases clipped from V and 0 bases from J, the junction kept 5 bases outside the gene matches. Germline lookup yields CDR1 SGHSA and CDR2 FRNQAP. CDR3 length equals 16 residues. CDR3 residues: CASSSGQGYNNQAPLF. CDR3 DNA (partial): TGTGCAAGCAGCTCCGGACAGGGATATAACAACCAGGCTCCGCTT.